This T cell receptor (beta chain) emerged from a study of OX40 agonist ivuxolimab in advanced cancers. Germline CDR1 SQVTM, CDR2 ANQGSEA. The germline V and J ends were trimmed by 6 bases and 4 bases, with 20 bases remaining between them. CDR3 length: 15 amino acids. Exclusion applied to patients with autoimmune disease history or systemic immunosuppression. Points from the study as a whole: Those patients achieving a partial response at 0.1-3.0 mg/kg showed among the lowest clonal expansion. On average, CD8+ T cells had more expanded clones than CD4+.

The repertoire was sequenced with immunoSEQ multiplex PCR; TCRdb's copy has only in-frame clones and lacks some. Of 70,000 to 80,000 clones listed, roughly 90% are singletons. As regards this clone: Its matching antigen is unknown.

The rearrangement links TRBV29-1 to TRBJ2-3, with a possible D match to TRBD1 (5 bases). The sequence was obtained from an adult with an advanced solid tumor such as melanoma, head and neck, liver or kidney cancer. The sample consisted of CD4+ or CD8+ T cells sorted from blood, taken in a trial of the OX40 agonist ivuxolimab. CDR3 loop: CSVVSDTLGPDTQYF. CDR3 nucleotides: TGCAGCGTAGTCTCAGACACGCTGGGGCCAGATACGCAGTATTTT.